The 11 T cell receptor beta chains below were found in one sample sequenced in a study of T cells in Graves' hyperthyroidism and ophthalmopathy. RNA transcripts gave rise to amplified TCR beta CDR3 regions. When the TCR CDR3 underwent first-round RT-PCR, the HTBI primer set was used. TCRdb re-called the multiplex PCR reads with MiXCR, one entry per CDR3 protein. The table includes 150,000 to 200,000 distinct CDR3 sequences, approximately 15% detected once. The sequencing sample was made of blood. The receptors here all came from a woman aged 50 to 65 with Graves' hyperthyroidism.

There are many counts of this clonotype. The gene calls are TRBV3-1 and TRBJ1-2, with D perhaps TRBD1 (6 bases). This CDR3 spans 14 amino acids. Trimming took 3 bases from V and 4 from J, leaving 12 bases between them. Per germline, CDR1 LGHDT and CDR2 YNNKEL (reference sequence). In DNA form, the CDR3 reads TGTGCCAGCAGCCATCGAGGGGGTAGCTATGGCTACACCTTC. Translating gives CASSHRGGSYGYTF.

The rearrangement uses TRBV12-3 or TRBV12-4 and TRBJ1-2, with TRBD1 matching over 7 bases. V lost 3 bases, J lost 12 bases, and 13 bases stayed unmatched. The CDR3 totals 14 residues. Written as DNA, the CDR3 is TGTGCCAGCAGTTTTTCCGGGACAGTGAGGGGCCACACCTTC. The encoded protein is CASSFSGTVRGHTF.

This clonotype was detected many times. This rearrangement joins TRBV20-1 to TRBJ2-7; TRBD1 aligns across 9 bases. Looked up from germline, CDR1 is DFQATT and CDR2 is SNEGSKA (reference sequence). This CDR3 region has 14 residues. After removal of 6 bases from V and 2 bases from J, the junction contained 8 bases not matched to a gene. The CDR3 nucleotides read TGCAGTGCGACGGGACAGGGAGGAACCTACGAGCAGTACTTC. This gives the protein CSATGQGGTYEQYF.

This clonotype appeared many times. This chain connects TRBV7-9 to TRBJ2-3; D gene uncertain. Looked up from germline, CDR1 is SEHNR and CDR2 is FQNEAQ (reference sequence). With 5 bases removed from V and 6 bases from J, the gap between germline ends came to 9 bases. This CDR3 region has 12 residues. The CDR3 DNA follows: TGTGCCAGCAGCCCCCTCGGTGATACGCAGTATTTT. Residues: CASSPLGDTQYF.

The sample holds many counts of this clonotype. The rearrangement links TRBV19 to TRBJ2-7; D remains unclear. Germline V gene sequence: CDR1 LNHDA, CDR2 SQIVND (reference sequence). Trimming pared 6 bases from V and 3 bases from J, leaving 15 bases between. This CDR3 contains 14 residues. The CDR3 loop is CASSQRDLVYEQYF. The CDR3 DNA reads TGTGCCAGTAGCCAAAGAGACCTTGTCTACGAGCAGTACTTC.

This clonotype has more than one count but fewer than ten. A much more abundant neighbour one base away suggests this may be a read error. The CDR3 DNA is TGTGCCAGCGGCCAGGGACAGCGCAACTATGGCTACACCTTC. It translates to CASGQGQRNYGYTF. This rearrangement joins TRBV3-1 to TRBJ1-2; the match to TRBD1 covers 7 bases. This CDR3 has 14 amino acids. The germline V gene encodes CDR1 LGHDT and CDR2 YNNKEL (reference sequence).

A single count supports this clonotype. A much larger clone sits a single nucleotide away, making a read error possible. The J gene is TRBJ2-5, the V gene TRBV5-1; D possibly matches TRBD1 or TRBD2 (6 bases each). The germline V gene has CDR1 SGHRS and CDR2 YFSETQ. CDR3 length equals 16 residues. The CDR3 DNA reads TGCGCCAGCAGCTTGATTGGGGGGCTTTCGAGTGAGACCAAGTACTTC. This encodes CASSLIGGLSSETKYF.

This chain joins TRBV3-1 and TRBJ2-5; D not certain. V lost 4 bases and J lost 4, with 7 bases in between. Per germline, CDR1 LGHDT and CDR2 YNNKEL (reference sequence). There are 12 residues in the CDR3. The CDR3 sequence is CASSLQLETQYF. The CDR3 coding sequence is TGTGCCAGCAGCCTCCAGCTAGAGACCCAGTACTTC.

This chain joins TRBV12-3 or TRBV12-4 and TRBJ2-2; possible D gene TRBD2, 6 bases. Trimming cost V 2 bases and J 8 bases, with 9 bases left between them. CDR3 length: 13 residues. The CDR3 DNA is TGTGCCAGCAGTTTACGGGAGTTGGGGGAGCTGTTTTTT. Protein: CASSLRELGELFF.

The table lists this clonotype with a few counts. A much bigger clone sits one base away, suggesting this may be a read error. CDR3 protein: CASSPNLGGYYNGQFF. For the CDR3, the DNA is TGCGCCAGCAGCCCAAACTTGGGGGGCTACTACAATGGGCAGTTCTTC. The genes are TRBV5-1 and TRBJ2-1; either TRBD1 or TRBD2 may fit D (6 bases each). This CDR3 is built from 16 residues. Germline assignment: CDR1 SGHRS and CDR2 YFSETQ.

This clonotype has at least ten counts. The chain has TRBV20-1 and TRBJ1-1; 7 bases line up with TRBD1. V gave up 3 bases and J gave up 0 bases; unmatched junction bases: 4. The CDR3 runs to 14 residues. Germline V gene lookup returns CDR1 DFQATT and CDR2 SNEGSKA (reference sequence). CDR3 nucleotides: TGCAGTGCTAGGACCGGGACAGTGAACACTGAAGCTTTCTTT. Translation gives CSARTGTVNTEAFF.